Listed here are 2 T cell receptor beta chains from one sample, sequenced in a study of T cell repertoires in cytomegalovirus infection. TCRdb re-analysed the reads in MiXCR, keeping a single row per CDR3 protein. The sample contains around 430,000 distinct CDR3 sequences, roughly 42% of which appear only once. Their specific antigens are unknown. This specimen consisted of cultured PBMCs, obtained from culture after CMV antigen stimulation. The receptors here all came from a human donor in good health (CMV status not recorded). Some clones in this sample may be carry-over from other donors' samples.

This clonotype was seen a handful of times. Here the CDR3 DNA reads TGTGCCAGCAGGCTGACAGGGGCTGGCTCTTACGAGCAGTACTTC. It translates to CASRLTGAGSYEQYF. The rearrangement uses TRBV6-1 and TRBJ2-7; the match to TRBD1 covers 8 bases. Looked up from germline, CDR1 is MNHNS and CDR2 is SASEGT. The V and J ends lost 6 bases and 4 bases, in that order; junction bases with no gene match: 11. There are 15 residues in the CDR3.

This rearrangement joins TRBV6-6 to TRBJ2-1; weak D call: TRBD2 (5 bases). The CDR3 contains 11 residues. Germline assignment: CDR1 MNHNY and CDR2 SVGAGI (reference sequence). V shed 7 bases and J shed 6 bases, with 7 bases lying between them. CDR3 in amino acids: CASKGVNEQFF. Here the CDR3 DNA reads TGTGCCAGCAAGGGAGTCAATGAGCAGTTCTTC.